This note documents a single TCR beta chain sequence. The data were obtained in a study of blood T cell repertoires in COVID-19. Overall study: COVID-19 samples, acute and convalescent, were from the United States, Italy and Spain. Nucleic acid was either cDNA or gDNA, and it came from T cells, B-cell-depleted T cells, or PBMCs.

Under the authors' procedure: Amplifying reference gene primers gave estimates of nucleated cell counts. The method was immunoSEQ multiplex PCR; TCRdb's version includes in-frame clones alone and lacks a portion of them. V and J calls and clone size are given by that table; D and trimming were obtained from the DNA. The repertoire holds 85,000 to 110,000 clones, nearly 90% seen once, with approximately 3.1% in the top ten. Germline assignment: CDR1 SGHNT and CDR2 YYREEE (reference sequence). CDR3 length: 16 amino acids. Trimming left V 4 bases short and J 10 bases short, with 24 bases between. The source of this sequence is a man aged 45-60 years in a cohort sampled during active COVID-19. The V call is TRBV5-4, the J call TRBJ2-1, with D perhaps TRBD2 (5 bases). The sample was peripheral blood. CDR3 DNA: TGTGCCAGCAGCCTCAAGCGGTCGGTCGGTATCAGGGAGCAGTTCTTC. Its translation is CASSLKRSVGIREQFF.